The next 5 T cell receptor beta chains were all read from a single sample in a study of shared clonotypes between healthy human individuals. The repertoire was sequenced with immunoSEQ multiplex PCR; TCRdb's copy has only in-frame clones and lacks some. This sample has 2 million or so clones; 95% occur once, and the top ten carry around 0.13%. The sample taken for sequencing was naive CD4+ T cells sorted from blood. Subset noted: CD45RA+ positively selected. The source is a man younger than 35 in good health.

The gene calls are TRBV19 and TRBJ2-4, with 9 bases matching TRBD2. Germline V lookup: CDR1 LNHDA, CDR2 SQIVND (reference sequence). After removal of 1 base from V and 1 base from J, the junction contained 5 bases not matched to a gene. This CDR3 is 17 amino acids long. The CDR3 reads CASSIGAGGLAKNIQYF. As DNA, the CDR3 is TGTGCCAGTAGTATAGGCGCGGGAGGGTTGGCCAAAAACATTCAGTACTTC.

This clone was picked up a small number of times. The chain links TRBV18 to TRBJ2-7; D not resolved. The germline CDR1 and CDR2 sequences are KGHSH and LQKENI. V was pared by 4 bases and J by 0 bases, with 13 bases between. The CDR3 extends over 15 amino acids. DNA for the CDR3: TGTGCCAGCTCACAAACAGTCGACCGCTCCTACGAGCAGTACTTC. It yields the protein CASSQTVDRSYEQYF.

V gene TRBV7-3 combines with J gene TRBJ2-7; the D is unclear. Trimming stripped 5 bases from V and 1 base from J, with 15 bases between. This CDR3 is 15 amino acids long. CDR1 is SGHTA, CDR2 FQGTGA, per germline. Here the CDR3 reads CASSIAWGSSYEQYF. For the CDR3, the DNA is TGTGCCAGCAGCATCGCCTGGGGTAGTTCCTACGAGCAGTACTTC.

This chain joins TRBV20-1 and TRBJ2-7; D ambiguous. CDR3 length: 8 residues. Germline V gene data show CDR1 as DFQATT and CDR2 as SNEGSKA (reference sequence). The DNA for the CDR3 is TGCACGTCCTACGAGCAGTACTTC. It yields the protein CTSYEQYF.

The table lists this clone with a few counts. This sequence joins TRBV28 and TRBJ2-4; 10 nucleotides align to TRBD1. The CDR3 length is 15 residues. V gave up 11 bases and J gave up 2 bases; unmatched junction bases: 9. CDR1 is MDHEN and CDR2 is SYDVKM in the germline V gene. In DNA, the CDR3 is TGTGCCGGGGGACCGACAGGGGGCACCAAAAACATTCAGTACTTC. Protein product: CAGGPTGGTKNIQYF.